Listed below are T cell receptor beta chains from one sample, sequenced in a study of beta chain features in type 1 diabetes. Sequencing used immunoSEQ multiplex PCR; TCRdb keeps in-frame clones, though not all of them. The sample lists about 930,000 clones, roughly 15% occurring once. Sample: naive CD4+ T cells from blood. These receptors all stem from a young woman in good health. Each CDR3 is given with its conserved first and last residue. A D gene is named only where the DNA matches it firmly. The size of a clone is reported for some rows only, either as once, few or many, or as a class for expanded clones.

j_call v_call clone_size d_call cdr3_aa cdr3_nt
TRBJ2-2 TRBV5-6 . . CASATSITGELFF TGTGCCTCGGCAACTAGTATTACCGGGGAGCTGTTTTTT
TRBJ2-3 TRBV29-1 few . CSSDLGGLADTQYF TGCAGCTCCGACCTAGGGGGCCTAGCGGATACGCAGTATTTT
TRBJ2-5 TRBV5-1 . . CASSLFGRGETQYF TGCGCCAGCAGCTTATTCGGACGGGGAGAGACCCAGTACTTC
TRBJ2-5 TRBV7-2 few . CASSRRWGRAQETQYF TGTGCCAGCAGCCGCCGCTGGGGAAGGGCCCAAGAGACCCAGTACTTC
TRBJ2-1 TRBV4-3 . . CASSQVGQIDYNEQFF TGCGCCAGCAGCCAAGTCGGGCAAATAGACTACAATGAGCAGTTCTTC
TRBJ1-5 TRBV28 few . CASRPPGHRLGYGQPQHF TGTGCCAGCAGACCACCGGGACACCGTTTAGGCTACGGTCAGCCCCAGCATTTT
TRBJ2-7 TRBV9 . . CASSAMRTASVWEQYF TGTGCCAGCAGCGCTATGCGGACAGCCTCGGTTTGGGAGCAGTACTTC
TRBJ1-1 TRBV5-4 . . CASSNIKNTEAFF TGTGCCAGCAGCAACATAAAGAACACTGAAGCTTTCTTT
TRBJ1-2 TRBV29-1 few . CSVEAGRYGYTF TGCAGCGTTGAGGCAGGGCGGTATGGCTACACCTTC
TRBJ1-1 TRBV5-6 few . CASSLKVYGTEAFF TGTGCCAGCAGCTTAAAAGTCTACGGCACTGAAGCTTTCTTT
TRBJ2-1 TRBV5-1 . TRBD2 CASSLGLAASYNEQFF TGCGCCAGCAGCCTCGGACTAGCCGCCTCCTACAATGAGCAGTTCTTC
TRBJ1-3 TRBV18 few . CASSPGDSGNTIYF TGTGCCAGCTCACCTGGGGATTCTGGAAACACCATATATTTT
TRBJ2-7 TRBV10-3 few TRBD2 CAISESVGTSGAYEQYF TGTGCCATCAGTGAGTCGGTTGGGACTAGCGGAGCCTACGAGCAGTACTTC
TRBJ2-2 TRBV28 . TRBD1 CASSLPDRGKLFF TGTGCCAGCAGTCTACCCGACAGGGGGAAACTGTTTTTT
TRBJ2-3 TRBV28 . . CASSLAQGRPDTQYF TGTGCCAGCAGTTTAGCCCAGGGCAGGCCAGATACGCAGTATTTT
TRBJ1-3 TRBV2 few . CASRGTYSGNTIYF TGTGCCAGCAGGGGGACCTACTCTGGAAACACCATATATTTT
TRBJ1-2 TRBV10-2 few . CASGNGGLIVRGYTF TGCGCCAGCGGAAATGGGGGGTTAATCGTACGTGGCTACACCTTC
TRBJ2-1 TRBV7-3 . TRBD2 CASSLLGSGRYNEQFF TGTGCCAGCAGCTTACTGGGTAGCGGGAGGTACAATGAGCAGTTCTTC
TRBJ2-7 TRBV21-1 . . CASPRIPGTSGLAFTYEQYF TGTGCCAGCCCACGCATTCCGGGGACTTCGGGACTAGCTTTCACCTACGAGCAGTACTTC
TRBJ2-6 TRBV28 . . CASETGLYGANVLTF TGTGCCAGCGAGACCGGACTATACGGGGCCAACGTCCTGACTTTC
TRBJ1-2 TRBV7-8 . . CASSFNQNYGYTF TGTGCCAGCAGCTTTAACCAAAACTATGGCTACACCTTC
TRBJ1-2 TRBV6-5 few . CASCDTTANYGYTF TGTGCCAGCTGTGATACTACAGCTAACTATGGCTACACCTTC
TRBJ2-1 TRBV28 . . CASSRESRGQFF TGTGCCAGCAGTCGAGAATCCAGGGGGCAGTTCTTC
TRBJ2-7 TRBV19 . TRBD2 CASSIRGGNYEQYF TGTGCCAGTAGTATCCGCGGGGGAAACTACGAGCAGTACTTC
TRBJ2-7 TRBV5-1 . . CASSLVSSEGYEQYF TGCGCCAGCAGCTTGGTATCTAGTGAGGGCTACGAGCAGTACTTC
TRBJ2-1 TRBV6-5 few TRBD1 CASDRELYIHDEQFF TGTGCCAGCGACAGGGAGTTGTACATACACGATGAGCAGTTCTTC
TRBJ1-5 TRBV6-6 . . CASSSLGIQPQHF TGTGCCAGCAGTTCCCTCGGGATCCAGCCCCAGCATTTT
TRBJ2-3 TRBV29-1 few TRBD1 CSVVVQVQGVVTDTQYF TGCAGCGTTGTGGTCCAAGTACAGGGGGTGGTAACAGATACGCAGTATTTT
TRBJ2-1 TRBV27 few TRBD2 CASSLKWGLAAMTRNEQFF TGTGCCAGCAGTTTAAAGTGGGGACTAGCTGCGATGACCCGCAATGAGCAGTTCTTC
TRBJ1-1 TRBV2 . . CASSGVMNTEAFF TGTGCCAGCAGTGGGGTAATGAACACTGAAGCTTTCTTT
TRBJ2-3 TRBV4-3 few TRBD2 CASSQGGLADSTDTQYF TGCGCCAGCAGCCAAGGCGGACTAGCGGATAGCACAGATACGCAGTATTTT
TRBJ1-2 TRBV15 . . CATSRDGRYGYTF TGTGCCACCAGCAGAGATGGACGGTATGGCTACACCTTC
TRBJ2-3 TRBV28 . TRBD1 CASSPGTGGFTDTQYF TGTGCCAGCAGCCCCGGGACAGGGGGCTTCACAGATACGCAGTATTTT
TRBJ2-5 TRBV5-1 . . CASSLKVQETQYF TGCGCCAGCAGCTTGAAAGTCCAAGAGACCCAGTACTTC
TRBJ1-5 TRBV5-7 few . CASSLDSLEPQHF TGTGCCAGCAGCTTGGACAGTCTGGAGCCCCAGCATTTT
TRBJ2-2 TRBV9 . TRBD1 CANSLRDSQRLSGELFF TGTGCCAACAGCCTACGGGACAGCCAGAGATTGTCCGGGGAGCTGTTTTTT
TRBJ2-4 TRBV7-9 . . CASSLARRENIQYF TGTGCCAGCAGCTTGGCTCGGCGGGAAAACATTCAGTACTTC
TRBJ1-5 TRBV19 . TRBD1 CASSMGQGANQPQHF TGTGCCAGTAGTATGGGACAGGGGGCAAATCAGCCCCAGCATTTT
TRBJ1-1 TRBV2 few TRBD1 CASNARTGENTEAFF TGTGCCAGCAACGCCCGGACAGGGGAGAACACTGAAGCTTTCTTT
TRBJ2-2 TRBV9 few . CASSVGPGTLELFF TGTGCCAGCAGCGTAGGGCCTGGGACTCTGGAGCTGTTTTTT
TRBJ2-3 TRBV5-1 . TRBD1 CASSSGQARDTQYF TGCGCCAGCAGCTCCGGACAGGCCCGAGATACACAGTATTTT
TRBJ2-7 TRBV7-9 few . CASSWIDPYEQYF TGTGCCAGCAGCTGGATAGACCCCTACGAGCAGTACTTC
TRBJ2-6 TRBV28 few . CASGPTGGANVLTF TGTGCCAGCGGGCCGACAGGTGGGGCCAACGTCCTGACTTTC
TRBJ2-1 TRBV25-1 . TRBD2 CASSELRTSGLNEQFF TGTGCCAGCAGTGAATTGAGGACTAGCGGGTTGAATGAGCAGTTCTTC
TRBJ1-2 TRBV7-9 . . CASSLRSGPYGYTF TGTGCCAGCAGCTTAAGGTCAGGACCCTATGGCTACACCTTC